A selection of T cell receptor beta chains follows, all from one sample in a study of OX40 agonist ivuxolimab in advanced cancers. The repertoire was sequenced with immunoSEQ multiplex PCR; TCRdb's copy has only in-frame clones and lacks some. In the table there are roughly 90,000 clones, around 88% of which are singletons. The sequencing here drew on CD4+ or CD8+ T cells sorted from blood, taken in a trial of the OX40 agonist ivuxolimab. The receptors shown here come from an adult with an advanced solid tumor such as melanoma, head and neck, liver or kidney cancer. Each CDR3 is given with its conserved first and last residue. D genes are given only for firm matches. Clone sizes are given selectively: once, few, many, or a class where the clone is expanded.

V gene,J gene,D gene,CDR3 length,clone size,CDR3 DNA,CDR3 protein
TRBV29-1,TRBJ1-2,.,12,.,TGCAGCGTTGAAGCGGGGGCGCAGTCCTACACCTTC,CSVEAGAQSYTF
TRBV7-2,TRBJ2-2,.,13,.,TGTGCCAGCACTAGCGAGTTGGGCGGGGAGCTGTTTTTT,CASTSELGGELFF
TRBV18,TRBJ2-5,.,18,.,TGTGCCAGCTCACTACTAAATCAGGGGCATGAGAGGTTGGAGACCCAGTACTTC,CASSLLNQGHERLETQYF
TRBV5-1,TRBJ2-1,.,12,.,TGCGCCAGCAGCCTTCTGGGGTATGAGCAGTTCTTC,CASSLLGYEQFF
TRBV28,TRBJ2-7,TRBD2,14,.,TGTGCCCCAACACGCGGGAGCCCTACGGGGGAGCAGTACTTC,CAPTRGSPTGEQYF
TRBV5-1,TRBJ2-3,.,15,.,TGCGCCAGCAGCTTGTCAGCGGTGAGCACAGATACGCAGTATTTT,CASSLSAVSTDTQYF
TRBV6-5,TRBJ2-7,TRBD1,15,once,TGTGCCAGCAGCCGCCCGGGACAGGACCTCTACGAGCAGTACTTC,CASSRPGQDLYEQYF
TRBV6-4,TRBJ2-5,.,13,.,TGTGCCAGCAGTGACGACGGTGGGGAGACCCAGTACTTC,CASSDDGGETQYF
TRBV5-1,TRBJ2-7,.,14,.,TGCGCCAGCAGCTTGGCCAACTGGGCCGACGAGCAGTACTTC,CASSLANWADEQYF
TRBV6-1,TRBJ2-5,.,12,once,TGTGCCTCTTTACGGGGCGGGGAGACCCAGTACTTC,CASLRGGETQYF
TRBV30,TRBJ2-7,TRBD2,13,.,TGTGCCCACGCACGGGAGGCACTGTCCGAGCAGTACTTC,CAHAREALSEQYF
TRBV6-6,TRBJ2-1,.,12,.,TGTGCCAGCAGAATCGGGGACAATGAGCAGTTCTTC,CASRIGDNEQFF
TRBV4-1,TRBJ2-7,TRBD2,19,once,TGCGCCAGCAGCCAAGGAGGGGGACTAGCGGGTCCCCTTTCTTACGAGCAGTACTTC,CASSQGGGLAGPLSYEQYF
TRBV9,TRBJ2-3,TRBD2,17,.,TGTGCCAGCAGCGTAGCGTGGACTAGCGGGGGGGCGGTCACGCAGTATTTT,CASSVAWTSGGAVTQYF
TRBV11-3,TRBJ1-1,.,13,.,TGTGCCAGCAGCCGGGACACGGGAACTGAAGCTTTCTTT,CASSRDTGTEAFF
TRBV5-8,TRBJ2-1,.,15,.,TGTGCCAGCAGCCCCCGGGGGTCCCAGGGCGATGAGCAGTTCTTC,CASSPRGSQGDEQFF
TRBV6-1,TRBJ1-2,.,14,.,TGTGCCAGCAGTGTGTCGGGGGCTCACTATGGCTACACCTTC,CASSVSGAHYGYTF
TRBV11-2,TRBJ2-1,TRBD1,13,.,TGTGCCAGCGGCCGGGACAGGGGTGATGAGCAGTTCTTC,CASGRDRGDEQFF
TRBV2,TRBJ1-2,TRBD1,16,once,TGTGCCAGCACCCCGGACAGGGTTGGGGCCGGCTTTGGCTACACCTTC,CASTPDRVGAGFGYTF
TRBV9,TRBJ2-7,.,17,.,TGTGCCAGCAGCCCCCAGGGGGGTTATGGGACTAGCTACGAGCAGTACTTC,CASSPQGGYGTSYEQYF
TRBV6-6,TRBJ2-7,.,14,.,TGTGCCAGCAGTCTTACAGGCCCGTTCGGAGAGCAGTACTTC,CASSLTGPFGEQYF
TRBV30,TRBJ1-6,.,16,.,TGTGCCTGGAGTTCCCCTCCCACAGCGAGTAATTCACCCCTCCACTTT,CAWSSPPTASNSPLHF
TRBV30,TRBJ1-1,.,13,.,TGTGCCTGGAGTGTCTACAGCCCAATTGAAGCTTTCTTT,CAWSVYSPIEAFF
TRBV5-1,TRBJ2-2,TRBD1,16,.,TGCGCCAGCAGGCCCCGGACAGGGGGCGACACCGGGGAGCTGTTTTTT,CASRPRTGGDTGELFF
TRBV5-1,TRBJ2-5,TRBD1,13,.,TGCGCCAGCAGTCAGGGGGCGAGGGAGACCCAGTACTTC,CASSQGARETQYF
TRBV5-4,TRBJ2-3,TRBD1,16,.,TGTGCCAGCAGCCCCGGACAGGGGGCGTTTATGGATACGCAGTATTTT,CASSPGQGAFMDTQYF